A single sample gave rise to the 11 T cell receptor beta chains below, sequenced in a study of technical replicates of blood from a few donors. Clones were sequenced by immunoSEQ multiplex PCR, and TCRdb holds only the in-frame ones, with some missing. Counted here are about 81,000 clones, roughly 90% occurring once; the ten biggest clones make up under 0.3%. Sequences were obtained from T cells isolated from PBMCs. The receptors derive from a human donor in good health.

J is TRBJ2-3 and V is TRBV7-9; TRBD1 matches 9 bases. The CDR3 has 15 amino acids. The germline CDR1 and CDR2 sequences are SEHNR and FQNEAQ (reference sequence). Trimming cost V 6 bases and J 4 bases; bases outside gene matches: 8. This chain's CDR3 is CASSRTTGGSDTQYF. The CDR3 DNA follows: TGTGCCAGCAGTCGCACCACAGGGGGCTCAGATACGCAGTATTTT.

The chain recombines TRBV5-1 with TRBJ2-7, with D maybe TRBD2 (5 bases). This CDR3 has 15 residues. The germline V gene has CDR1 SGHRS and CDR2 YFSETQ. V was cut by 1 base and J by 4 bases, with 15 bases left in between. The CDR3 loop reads CASSLFRGEQYEQYF. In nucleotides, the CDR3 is TGCGCCAGCAGCTTGTTCCGGGGAGAGCAGTACGAGCAGTACTTC.

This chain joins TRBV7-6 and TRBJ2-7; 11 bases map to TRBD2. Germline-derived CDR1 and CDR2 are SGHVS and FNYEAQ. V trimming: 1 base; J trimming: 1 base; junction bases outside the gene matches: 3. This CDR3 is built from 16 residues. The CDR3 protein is CASSLGPSGGSYEQYF. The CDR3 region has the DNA TGTGCCAGCAGCTTAGGCCCTAGCGGGGGGTCCTACGAGCAGTACTTC.

The CDR3 DNA follows: TGTGCCAGCAGCTTACTCCCAAGATTAGCTAACTATGGCTACACCTTC. This translates into CASSLLPRLANYGYTF. The V and J genes are TRBV7-9 and TRBJ1-2; D is uncertain. This CDR3 is 16 amino acids long. CDR1 SEHNR and CDR2 FQNEAQ come from the germline V gene (reference sequence). The V and J ends lost 2 bases and 0 bases respectively, with 13 bases between them.

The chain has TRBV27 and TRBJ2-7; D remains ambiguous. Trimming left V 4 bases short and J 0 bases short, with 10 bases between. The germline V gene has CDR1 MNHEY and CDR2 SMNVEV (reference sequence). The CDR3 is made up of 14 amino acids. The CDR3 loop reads CASSYIPSSYEQYF. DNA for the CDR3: TGTGCCAGCAGTTATATTCCGAGCTCCTACGAGCAGTACTTC.

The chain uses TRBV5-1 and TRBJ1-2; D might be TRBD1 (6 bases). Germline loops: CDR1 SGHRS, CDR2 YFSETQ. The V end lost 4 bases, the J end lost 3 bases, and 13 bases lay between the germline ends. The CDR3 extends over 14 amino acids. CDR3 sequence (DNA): TGCGCCAGCAGCCCCAGGGGTGAAGACTATGGCTACACCTTC. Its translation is CASSPRGEDYGYTF.

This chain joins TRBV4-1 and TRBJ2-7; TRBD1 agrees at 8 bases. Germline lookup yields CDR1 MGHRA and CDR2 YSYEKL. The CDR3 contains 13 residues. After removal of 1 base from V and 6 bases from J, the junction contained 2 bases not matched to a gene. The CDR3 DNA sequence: TGCGCCAGCAGCCAAGTAGACAGGGGCGAGCAGTACTTC. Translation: CASSQVDRGEQYF.

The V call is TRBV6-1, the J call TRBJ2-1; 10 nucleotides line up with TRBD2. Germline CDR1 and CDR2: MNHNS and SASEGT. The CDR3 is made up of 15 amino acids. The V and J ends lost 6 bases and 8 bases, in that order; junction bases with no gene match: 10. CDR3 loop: CASRRIAGGLDEQFF. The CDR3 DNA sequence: TGTGCCAGCAGGAGAATAGCGGGAGGATTAGATGAGCAGTTCTTC.

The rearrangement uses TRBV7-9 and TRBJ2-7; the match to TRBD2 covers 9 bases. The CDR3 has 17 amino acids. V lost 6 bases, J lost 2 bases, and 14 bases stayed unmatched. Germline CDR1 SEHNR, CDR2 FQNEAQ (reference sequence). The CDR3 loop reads CASSPIRGAGGTYEQYF. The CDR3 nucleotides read TGTGCCAGCAGTCCCATAAGGGGAGCGGGGGGAACCTACGAGCAGTACTTC. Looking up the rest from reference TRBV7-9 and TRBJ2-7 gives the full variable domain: DTGVSQNPRHKITKRGQNVTFRCDPISEHNRLYWYRQTLGQGPEFLTYFQNEAQLEKSRLLSDRFSAERPKGSFSTLEIQRTEQGDSAMYLCASSPIRGAGGTYEQYFGPGTRLTVT.

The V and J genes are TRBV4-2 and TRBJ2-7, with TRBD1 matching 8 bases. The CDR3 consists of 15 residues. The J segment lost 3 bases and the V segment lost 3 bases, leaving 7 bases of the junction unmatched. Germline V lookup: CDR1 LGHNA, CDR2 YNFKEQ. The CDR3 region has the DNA TGTGCCAGCAGCCAGAAGACAGGGGAGGTCTACGAGCAGTACTTC. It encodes CASSQKTGEVYEQYF.

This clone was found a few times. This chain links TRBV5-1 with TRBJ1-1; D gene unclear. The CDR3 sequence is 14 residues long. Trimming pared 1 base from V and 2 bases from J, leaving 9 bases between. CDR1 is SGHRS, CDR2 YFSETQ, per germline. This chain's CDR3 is CASSLSGVNTEAFF. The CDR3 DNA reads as TGCGCCAGCAGCTTGTCCGGGGTTAACACTGAAGCTTTCTTT.